One and the same sample provided the 29 T cell receptor beta chains below, sequenced in a study of blood T cell repertoires in COVID-19. TCRdb's copy holds only in-frame clones and misses some; the assay was immunoSEQ multiplex PCR. Here the sample spans around 68,000 clones, just over 90% being singletons. The sequenced sample was peripheral blood. Receptor source: a human donor in a cohort sampled during active COVID-19.

The J gene is TRBJ2-6, the V gene TRBV3-1 (or the pseudogene TRBV3-2), with D possibly matching TRBD1 (6 bases). Germline loops: CDR1 LGHDT, CDR2 YNNKEL (reference sequence). Trimming shortened V by 4 bases and J by 0 bases, and 13 bases separated the two germline ends. CDR3 length: 17 residues. The CDR3 here is CASSPTGRTSGANVLTF. In DNA form, the CDR3 reads TGTGCCAGCAGCCCGACAGGCCGTACCTCTGGGGCCAACGTCCTGACTTTC.

J is TRBJ2-1 and V is TRBV19, with TRBD2 matching 15 bases. V trimming: 6 bases; J trimming: 9 bases; junction bases outside the gene matches: 12. Germline CDR1 reads LNHDA; CDR2 reads SQIVND (reference sequence). The CDR3 extends over 17 amino acids. Here the CDR3 DNA reads TGTGCCAGTAGAGGGACAATAGGACTAGCGGGAGGGATTGAGCAGTTCTTC. This gives the protein CASRGTIGLAGGIEQFF.

The rearrangement uses TRBV9 and TRBJ2-2; a possible D gene is TRBD1 (5 bases). The CDR3 totals 17 residues. Trimming removed 0 bases at V and 2 bases at J, with 14 bases between. The germline V gene encodes CDR1 SGDLS and CDR2 YYNGEE. CDR3 sequence reads: CASSVVTGDLNTGELFF. In DNA, the CDR3 is TGTGCCAGCAGCGTAGTTACAGGCGACCTTAACACCGGGGAGCTGTTTTTT.

The chain is built from TRBV28 and TRBJ1-3; weak D call: TRBD1 (6 bases). This CDR3 is 13 amino acids long. Germline-derived CDR1 and CDR2 are MDHEN and SYDVKM. V was trimmed by 8 bases and J by 3 bases, leaving 11 bases between them. The CDR3 region has the DNA TGTGCCAGCTTGGGACAAGTTGGAAACACCATATATTTT. Protein sequence: CASLGQVGNTIYF.

The chain recombines TRBV2 with TRBJ1-6, with 8 bases identical to TRBD1. The CDR3 extends over 13 amino acids. V shed 5 bases and J 9 bases; nucleotides not matched to a gene: 3. Germline V gives CDR1 SNHLY, CDR2 FYNNEI. CDR3 sequence (DNA): TGTGCCAGCAGTAGACAGGGGAGTTCACCCCTCCACTTT. Translation: CASSRQGSSPLHF.

The J gene is TRBJ2-7, the V gene TRBV2, with 9 nucleotides matching TRBD1. With 10 bases clipped from V and 2 bases from J, the junction kept 6 bases outside the gene matches. Looked up from germline, CDR1 is SNHLY and CDR2 is FYNNEI. The CDR3 is 13 residues long. CDR3 sequence (DNA): TGTGCCACCGGGACAGGGATCACCTACGAGCAGTACTTC. Translated, it gives CATGTGITYEQYF.

This chain connects TRBV29-1 to TRBJ2-3; 9 bases agree with TRBD2. V trimming: 8 bases; J trimming: 0 bases; junction bases outside the gene matches: 9. The V gene's germline CDR1 is SQVTM and CDR2 ANQGSEA. CDR3 size: 15 residues. DNA for the CDR3: TGCAGCTCTCAAGCGACTAGCGGAAGCACAGATACGCAGTATTTT. Amino acids: CSSQATSGSTDTQYF.

The rearrangement links TRBV27 to TRBJ2-7, with TRBD2 identical over 10 bases. The CDR3 runs to 15 residues. Germline trimming cut 7 bases from V and 5 bases from J; bases unmatched to any gene: 11. Germline-derived CDR1 and CDR2 are MNHEY and SMNVEV (reference sequence). The CDR3 here is CASTPRLAGVHEQYF. CDR3 DNA sequence: TGTGCCAGCACCCCACGGCTAGCGGGAGTCCACGAGCAGTACTTC.

J is TRBJ2-5 and V is TRBV6-5; D is uncertain. This CDR3 spans 12 amino acids. The V gene's germline CDR1 is MNHEY and CDR2 SVGAGI. V was cut by 6 bases and J by 7 bases, with 12 bases left in between. CDR3 nucleotide sequence: TGTGCCAGCAGCTTACAAAGTGGGACCCAGTACTTC. It encodes CASSLQSGTQYF.

The chain recombines TRBV28 with TRBJ2-5, with D perhaps TRBD1 (6 bases). CDR3 length: 13 amino acids. Trimming removed 7 bases at V and 5 bases at J, with 14 bases between. CDR1 is MDHEN and CDR2 is SYDVKM in the germline V gene. This CDR3 is CASNEQGWETQYF. For the CDR3, the DNA is TGTGCCAGCAACGAACAGGGTTGGGAGACCCAGTACTTC.

This clone was seen a single time. This chain links TRBV28 with TRBJ2-1; 8 nucleotides line up with TRBD2. CDR1 is MDHEN, CDR2 SYDVKM, per germline. Trimming cost V 7 bases and J 4 bases; bases outside gene matches: 9. This CDR3 is 15 amino acids long. CDR3 residues: CASKGNGGRYNEQFF. CDR3 in DNA: TGTGCCAGCAAGGGGAACGGCGGGAGGTACAATGAGCAGTTCTTC.

V is TRBV10-3 and J is TRBJ1-2; no reliable D call. CDR1 is ENHRY, CDR2 SYGVKD, per germline. Trimming left V 4 bases short and J 5 bases short, with 8 bases between. The CDR3 runs 12 residues. The chain's CDR3 is CAISGNEYGYTF. CDR3 DNA sequence: TGTGCCATCAGTGGAAATGAGTATGGCTACACCTTC.

CDR3 in DNA: TGTGCCAGCAGCTTTGGGACAAGCTCTGGGGCCAACGTCCTGACTTTC. Protein product: CASSFGTSSGANVLTF. The V gene is TRBV5-4, the J gene TRBJ2-6; perhaps TRBD1 as D (6 bases). The ends were cut back, 2 bases at V and 0 bases at J, with 9 bases in the middle. Per germline, CDR1 SGHNT and CDR2 YYREEE (reference sequence). The CDR3 totals 16 residues.

The chain uses TRBV15 and TRBJ2-5; TRBD1 is a possible D gene (5 bases). Germline values: CDR1 LNHNV, CDR2 YYDKDF (reference sequence). The CDR3 extends over 15 amino acids. The V gene lost 0 bases and the J gene lost 1 base, with 9 bases spanning the gap. The CDR3 nucleotides are TGTGCCACCAGCAGAGATCAGACAGCCCAAGAGACCCAGTACTTC. Amino acid sequence: CATSRDQTAQETQYF.

The gene calls are TRBV7-2 and TRBJ2-3; no definite D call. V shed 1 base and J shed 4 bases, with 15 bases lying between them. This CDR3 comprises 16 residues. Germline-derived CDR1 and CDR2 are SGHTA and FQGNSA. DNA of the CDR3: TGTGCCAGCAGCTTAGGGGTGGGCCGAAACGCAGATACGCAGTATTTT. This encodes CASSLGVGRNADTQYF.

This chain's CDR3 is CATSRATRLAGHLSSGANVLTF. The CDR3 nucleotides read TGTGCCACCAGCAGAGCCACGCGCCTCGCTGGACACCTAAGTTCCGGGGCCAACGTCCTGACTTTC. J is TRBJ2-6 and V is TRBV15; possible D gene TRBD1, 5 bases. Germline values: CDR1 LNHNV, CDR2 YYDKDF (reference sequence). The CDR3 runs to 22 residues. V lost 1 base and J 4 bases, leaving 29 bases between the germline ends.

The gene calls are TRBV5-4 and TRBJ2-7, with D possibly being TRBD2 (6 bases). The CDR3 totals 15 residues. Per the germline V gene, CDR1 is SGHNT and CDR2 is YYREEE (reference sequence). V was clipped by 0 bases and J by 4 bases, with 14 bases between them. CDR3 loop: CASSLASGTAYEQYF. For the CDR3, the DNA is TGTGCCAGCAGCTTGGCTTCCGGGACTGCATACGAGCAGTACTTC.

The chain links TRBV29-1 to TRBJ2-7, with 7 bases identical to TRBD1. The CDR3 length is 13 residues. CDR1 and CDR2 from the germline V gene are SQVTM and ANQGSEA. The V segment lost 8 bases and the J segment 6 bases; nucleotides outside the gene matches: 13. The CDR3 loop reads CSPLRTTGCEQYF. CDR3 sequence (DNA): TGCAGCCCTTTAAGGACGACAGGGTGCGAGCAGTACTTC.

The V and J genes are TRBV9 and TRBJ2-7, with D tentatively TRBD1 (6 bases). Trimming took off 6 bases at V and 3 bases at J, with 10 bases between the two ends. Germline values: CDR1 SGDLS, CDR2 YYNGEE. The CDR3 covers 12 residues. The CDR3 DNA follows: TGTGCCAGCAACAGGGATGGCTACGAGCAGTACTTC. This gives the protein CASNRDGYEQYF.

This clone has just one count. The rearrangement links TRBV28 to TRBJ2-7, with TRBD2 matching over 7 bases. V trimming: 5 bases; J trimming: 3 bases; junction bases outside the gene matches: 4. CDR3 length: 13 residues. Per the germline V gene, CDR1 is MDHEN and CDR2 is SYDVKM. CDR3 in DNA: TGTGCCAGCAGTGCTAGCGGCAGCTACGAGCAGTACTTC. This encodes CASSASGSYEQYF.

CDR3 sequence: CASSLSPRYQETQYF. CDR3 nucleotide sequence: TGTGCCAGCAGCTTATCCCCCAGGTACCAAGAGACCCAGTACTTC. V and J are TRBV11-2 and TRBJ2-5; D is unresolved. The germline V and J ends were trimmed by 2 bases and 0 bases, with 10 bases remaining between them. The CDR3 is 15 amino acids. Germline lookup yields CDR1 SGHAT and CDR2 FQNNGV.

This chain links TRBV2 with TRBJ1-1, with 7 bases lining up with TRBD1. Germline lookup yields CDR1 SNHLY and CDR2 FYNNEI. This CDR3 contains 14 residues. V dropped 5 bases and J dropped 2; count of bases not matched to a gene: 5. CDR3 sequence: CASSSDRANTEAFF. The CDR3 DNA sequence: TGTGCCAGCAGTTCAGACAGGGCTAACACTGAAGCTTTCTTT.

The V gene is TRBV14, the J gene TRBJ1-4; D is perhaps TRBD1 (5 bases). V lost 5 bases and J 8 bases, leaving 15 bases between the germline ends. Germline V gives CDR1 SGHDN, CDR2 FVKESK. The CDR3 length is 14 residues. The DNA of the CDR3 is TGTGCCAGCAGCTATGGGGCCGGAATAGAAAAACTGTTTTTT. Amino acids: CASSYGAGIEKLFF.

The V call is TRBV28, the J call TRBJ2-7; a weak D match, TRBD2 (5 bases). CDR3 length: 15 amino acids. V shed 6 bases and J shed 3 bases, with 18 bases lying between them. Germline V gene sequence: CDR1 MDHEN, CDR2 SYDVKM. For the CDR3, the DNA is TGTGCCAGCAGCTCCGGAGGCCTAGCTGGCTACGAGCAGTACTTC. Translated, it gives CASSSGGLAGYEQYF.

The chain combines TRBV4-2 with TRBJ2-6; tentatively, D is TRBD2 (6 bases). Trimming pared 1 base from V and 1 base from J, leaving 8 bases between. The CDR3 sequence is 16 residues long. Per the germline V gene, CDR1 is LGHNA and CDR2 is YNFKEQ. The CDR3 is CASSQAGGSGANVLTF. In nucleotides, the CDR3 is TGTGCCAGCAGCCAAGCTGGGGGGTCTGGGGCCAACGTCCTGACTTTC.

The chain carries TRBV11-2 and TRBJ1-2; 8 bases align to TRBD1. Germline CDR1 and CDR2: SGHAT and FQNNGV. The J segment lost 6 bases and the V segment lost 0 bases, leaving 3 bases of the junction unmatched. This CDR3 contains 14 residues. CDR3 bases: TGTGCCAGCAGCTTAGAGCCAGGGGGCGATGGCTACACCTTC. This sequence encodes CASSLEPGGDGYTF.

The chain links TRBV29-1 to TRBJ1-1, with D perhaps matching TRBD1 (6 bases). The V end was cut by 4 bases, the J end by 0 bases, with 12 bases between. This CDR3 contains 14 residues. The germline CDR1 and CDR2 sequences are SQVTM and ANQGSEA. The CDR3 coding sequence is TGCAGCGTTGGGGGGGGGACATTGAACACTGAAGCTTTCTTT. It specifies CSVGGGTLNTEAFF.

The chain joins TRBV7-2 to TRBJ2-1; 9 positions match TRBD1. Germline loops: CDR1 SGHTA, CDR2 FQGNSA. The CDR3 runs to 15 residues. Unmatched junction bases numbered 7, after V lost 6 bases and J lost 4 bases. CDR3 residues: CASSFGQGSYNEQFF. CDR3 in DNA: TGTGCCAGCAGTTTCGGACAGGGGAGTTACAATGAGCAGTTCTTC.

This clone has a single count. V is TRBV28 and J is TRBJ1-5; D might be TRBD1 (6 bases). This CDR3 has 15 amino acids. CDR1 is MDHEN and CDR2 is SYDVKM in the germline V gene. V shed 1 base and J shed 2 bases, with 9 bases lying between them. The CDR3 reads CASSLYRAGNQPQHF. CDR3 bases: TGTGCCAGCAGTTTATACAGGGCTGGCAATCAGCCCCAGCATTTT.